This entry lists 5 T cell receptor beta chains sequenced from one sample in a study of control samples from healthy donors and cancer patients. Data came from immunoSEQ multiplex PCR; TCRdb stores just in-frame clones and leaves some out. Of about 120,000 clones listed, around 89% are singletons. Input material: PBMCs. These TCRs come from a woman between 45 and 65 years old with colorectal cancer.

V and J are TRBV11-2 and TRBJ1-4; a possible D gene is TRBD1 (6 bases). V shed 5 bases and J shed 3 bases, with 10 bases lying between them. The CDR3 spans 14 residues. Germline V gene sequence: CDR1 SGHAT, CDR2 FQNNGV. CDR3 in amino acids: CASSRDIANEKLFF. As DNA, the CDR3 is TGTGCCAGCAGCCGGGACATCGCTAATGAAAAACTGTTTTTT. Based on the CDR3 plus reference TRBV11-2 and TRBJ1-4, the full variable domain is EAGVAQSPRYKIIEKRQSVAFWCNPISGHATLYWYQQILGQGPKLLIQFQNNGVVDDSQLPKDRFSAERLKGVDSTLKIQPAKLEDSAVYLCASSRDIANEKLFFGSGTQLSVL.

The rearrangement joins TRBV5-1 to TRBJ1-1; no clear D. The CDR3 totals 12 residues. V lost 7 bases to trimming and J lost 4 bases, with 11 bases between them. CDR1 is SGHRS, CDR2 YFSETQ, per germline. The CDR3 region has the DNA TGCGCCAGCGGTTATTGGAGCACTGAAGCTTTCTTT. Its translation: CASGYWSTEAFF.

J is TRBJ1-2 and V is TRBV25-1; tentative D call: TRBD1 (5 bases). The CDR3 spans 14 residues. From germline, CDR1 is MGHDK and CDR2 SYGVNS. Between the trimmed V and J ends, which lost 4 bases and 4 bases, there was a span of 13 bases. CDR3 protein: CASSGQTRIYGYTF. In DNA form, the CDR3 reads TGTGCCAGCAGTGGACAGACAAGGATCTATGGCTACACCTTC.

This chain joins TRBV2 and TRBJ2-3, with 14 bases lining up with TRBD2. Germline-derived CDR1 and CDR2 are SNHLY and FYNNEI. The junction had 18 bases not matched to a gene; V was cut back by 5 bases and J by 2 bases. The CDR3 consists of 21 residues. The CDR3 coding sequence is TGTGCCAGCAGTCTATATCGACGGACTGGACTAGCGGGGGGTGCCACAGATACGCAGTATTTT. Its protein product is CASSLYRRTGLAGGATDTQYF.

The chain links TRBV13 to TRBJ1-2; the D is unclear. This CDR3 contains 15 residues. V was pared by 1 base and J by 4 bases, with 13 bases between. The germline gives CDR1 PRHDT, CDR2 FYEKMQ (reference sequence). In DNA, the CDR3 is TGTGCCAGCAGCTTAGACCTCCGGGGTACCTATGGCTACACCTTC. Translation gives CASSLDLRGTYGYTF. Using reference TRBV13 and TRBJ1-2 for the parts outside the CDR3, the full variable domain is AAGVIQSPRHLIKEKRETATLKCYPIPRHDTVYWYQQGPGQDPQFLISFYEKMQSDKGSIPDRFSAQQFSDYHSELNMSSLELGDSALYFCASSLDLRGTYGYTFGSGTRLTVV.